This record concerns one T cell receptor beta chain sequence. The data were obtained in a study of blood T cell repertoires in COVID-19. The table came from immunoSEQ multiplex PCR; TCRdb's copy has only in-frame clones and leaves some out. This sample has 200,000 to 300,000 clones; around nine tenths occur once, and the top ten carry 6% to 9%. There are 15 residues in the CDR3. V lost 0 bases to trimming and J lost 4 bases, with 13 bases between them. Germline V gene sequence: CDR1 SGDLS, CDR2 YYNGEE. The chain has TRBV9 and TRBJ1-1; the D is unclear. The source of this sequence is a woman aged 65 to 85 with active or convalescent COVID-19. Material: peripheral blood. In DNA, the CDR3 is TGTGCCAGCAGCGTAGTAGGCAAAGAGGGCACTGAAGCTTTCTTT. Protein sequence: CASSVVGKEGTEAFF.